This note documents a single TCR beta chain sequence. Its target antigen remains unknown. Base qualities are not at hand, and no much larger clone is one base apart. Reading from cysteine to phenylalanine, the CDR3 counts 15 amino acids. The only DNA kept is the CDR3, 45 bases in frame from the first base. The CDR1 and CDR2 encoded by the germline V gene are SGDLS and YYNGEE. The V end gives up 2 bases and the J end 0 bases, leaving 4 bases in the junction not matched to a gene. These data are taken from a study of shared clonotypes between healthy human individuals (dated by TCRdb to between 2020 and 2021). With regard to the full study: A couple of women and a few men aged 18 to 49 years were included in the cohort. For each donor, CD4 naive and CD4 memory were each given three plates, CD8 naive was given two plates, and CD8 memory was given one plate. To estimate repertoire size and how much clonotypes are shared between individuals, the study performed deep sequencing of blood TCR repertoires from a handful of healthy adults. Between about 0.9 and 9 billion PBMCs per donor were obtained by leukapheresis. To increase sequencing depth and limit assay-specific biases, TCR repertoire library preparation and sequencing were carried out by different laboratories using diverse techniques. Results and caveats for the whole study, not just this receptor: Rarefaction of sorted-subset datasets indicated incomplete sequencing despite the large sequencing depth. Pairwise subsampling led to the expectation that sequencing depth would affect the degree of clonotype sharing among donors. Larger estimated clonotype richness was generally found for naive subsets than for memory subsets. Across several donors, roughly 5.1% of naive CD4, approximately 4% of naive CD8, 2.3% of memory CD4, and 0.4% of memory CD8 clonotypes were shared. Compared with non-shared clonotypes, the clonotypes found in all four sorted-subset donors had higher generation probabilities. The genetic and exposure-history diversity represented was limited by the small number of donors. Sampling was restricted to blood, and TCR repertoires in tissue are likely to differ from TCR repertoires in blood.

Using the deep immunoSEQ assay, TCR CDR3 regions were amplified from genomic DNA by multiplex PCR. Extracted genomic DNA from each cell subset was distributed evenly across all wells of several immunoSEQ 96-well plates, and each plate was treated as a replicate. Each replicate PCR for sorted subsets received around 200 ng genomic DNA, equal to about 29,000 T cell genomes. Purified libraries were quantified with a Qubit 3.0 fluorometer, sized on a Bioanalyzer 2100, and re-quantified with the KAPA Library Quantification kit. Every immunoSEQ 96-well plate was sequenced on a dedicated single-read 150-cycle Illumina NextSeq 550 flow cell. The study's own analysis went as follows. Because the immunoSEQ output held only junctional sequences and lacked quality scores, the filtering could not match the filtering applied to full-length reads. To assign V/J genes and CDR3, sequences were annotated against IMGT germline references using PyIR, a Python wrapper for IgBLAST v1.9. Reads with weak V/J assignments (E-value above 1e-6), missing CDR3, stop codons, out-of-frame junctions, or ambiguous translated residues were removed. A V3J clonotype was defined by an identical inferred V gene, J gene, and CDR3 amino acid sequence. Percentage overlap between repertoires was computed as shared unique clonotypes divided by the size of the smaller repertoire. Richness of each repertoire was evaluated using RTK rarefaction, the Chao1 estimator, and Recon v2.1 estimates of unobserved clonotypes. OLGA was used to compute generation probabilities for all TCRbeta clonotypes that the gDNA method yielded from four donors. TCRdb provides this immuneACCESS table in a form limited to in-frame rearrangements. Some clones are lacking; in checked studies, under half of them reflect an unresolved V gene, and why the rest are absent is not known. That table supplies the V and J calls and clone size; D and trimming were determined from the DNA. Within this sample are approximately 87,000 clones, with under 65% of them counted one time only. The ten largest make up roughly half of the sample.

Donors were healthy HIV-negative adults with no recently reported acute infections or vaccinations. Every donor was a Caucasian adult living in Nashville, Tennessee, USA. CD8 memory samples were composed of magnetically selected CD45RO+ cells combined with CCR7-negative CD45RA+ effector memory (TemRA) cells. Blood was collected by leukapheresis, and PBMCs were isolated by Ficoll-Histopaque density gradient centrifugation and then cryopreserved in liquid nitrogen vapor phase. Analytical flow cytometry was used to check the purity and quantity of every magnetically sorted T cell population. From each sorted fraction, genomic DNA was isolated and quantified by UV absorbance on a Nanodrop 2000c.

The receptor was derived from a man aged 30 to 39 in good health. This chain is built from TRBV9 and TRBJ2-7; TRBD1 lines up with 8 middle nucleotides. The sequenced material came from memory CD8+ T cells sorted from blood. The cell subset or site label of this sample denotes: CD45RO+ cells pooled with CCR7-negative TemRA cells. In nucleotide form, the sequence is TGTGCCAGCAGCGTGGGGACAGGCCGCTCCTACGAGCAGTACTTC. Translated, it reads CASSVGTGRSYEQYF.